Described below is a single T cell receptor beta chain sequence and its context. Distinct nucleotide sequences in the sample also encode this CDR3. The entry originates in a study of shared clonotypes between healthy human individuals. The CDR3 is made up of 14 amino acids. V dropped 5 bases and J dropped 2 bases, with 7 bases sitting between them. Germline V gives CDR1 SGHTA, CDR2 FQGNSA. Input per replicate PCR of unsorted PBMC was about 0.3 ug DNA, corresponding to tens of thousands of T cell genomes. Sequenced by immunoSEQ multiplex PCR; TCRdb stores in-frame clones only, minus some. The sample shows some 530,000 clones, around 73% of them seen only once.

The TCR was taken from a woman in her thirties or forties in good health. Some clones in this sample may be carry-over from other donors' samples. The sequenced sample consisted of PBMCs. This rearrangement joins TRBV7-2 to TRBJ2-6; no definite D call. Written as DNA, the CDR3 is TGTGCCAGCAGCCTAGGGACTGGGGCCAACGTCCTGACTTTC. Translating gives CASSLGTGANVLTF.